The 8 T cell receptor beta chains below all came from one sample that was sequenced in a study of tumor-infiltrating lymphocytes in primary liver carcinoma. Priming with a constant-region primer yielded TCR beta cDNA from 400 to 550 ng total RNA. Slightly modified ARM-PCR, run as three nested multiplex PCR rounds, produced the TCR beta libraries. TRBV1-TRBV30 forward and Cbeta reverse primers drove the first two roughly 10-cycle rounds. TCRdb redid the calling of the multiplex PCR reads with MiXCR, one entry per CDR3 protein. The data show tens of thousands of distinct CDR3 sequences, with less than 75% seen just once and roughly 30% held by the top ten. The roughly 17-31 mg bulk tissue piece was not sorted before simultaneous RNA and DNA extraction. Source material: liver tumor tissue from sampling region 3. Indicated subset: tumor region T3, left-lateral pole. The source is a woman in her 30s with primary liver carcinoma and hepatitis B virus infection.

As concerns this clonotype: Germline and junction disagree at one end, which may indicate a read error. The V gene is TRBV9, the J gene TRBJ1-1; no reliable D call. Germline CDR1 SGDLS, CDR2 YYNGEE. This CDR3 has 14 amino acids. The CDR3 region is CVSNVAHSGTEAFF. The CDR3 DNA follows: TGTGTCAGCAACGTAGCCCACTCGGGCACTGAAGCTTTCTTT.

The chain uses TRBV5-4 and TRBJ2-3; the D gene could be TRBD1 or TRBD2 (5 bases each). The CDR3 has 15 amino acids. V was pared by 4 bases and J by 7 bases, with 19 bases between. CDR1 and CDR2 (germline): SGHNT, YYREEE (reference sequence). Written as DNA, the CDR3 is TGTGCCAGCAGCCAGCCCGGGACGGAGGCGAATACGCAGTATTTT. It is translated as CASSQPGTEANTQYF. Full variable domain (missing parts from reference TRBV5-4 and TRBJ2-3): ETGVTQSPTHLIKTRGQQVTLRCSSQSGHNTVSWYQQALGQGPQFIFQYYREEENGRGNFPPRFSGLQFPNYSSELNVNALELDDSALYLCASSQPGTEANTQYFGPGTRLTVL.

Worth noting for this clonotype: As the CDR3 is not closed by the conserved phenylalanine or tryptophan, this likely results from a read error. This rearrangement joins TRBV6-1 to TRBJ2-2; D assignment may be TRBD1 or TRBD2 (6 bases each). Germline values: CDR1 MNHNS, CDR2 SASEGT. CDR3 length: 19 residues. Here the CDR3 DNA reads TGTACCATCAGTGAAACCCTTCCCGGGGGCGCCGCGAACACCGGGGAGCTGTTTATT. The encoded protein is CTISETLPGGAANTGELFI.

This clonotype is labeled medium-sized. V and J are TRBV29-1 and TRBJ2-1; 11 positions agree with TRBD2. CDR1 and CDR2 (germline): SQVTM, ANQGSEA. Germline trimming cut 4 bases from V and 7 bases from J; bases unmatched to any gene: 12. The CDR3 sequence is 16 residues long. The CDR3 reads CSVGLAGGLTGNEQFF. The CDR3 DNA reads as TGCAGCGTTGGCCTAGCGGGAGGATTGACGGGAAATGAGCAGTTCTTC.

As concerns this clonotype: The junction departs from germline at one end; a sequencing error may be responsible. This chain links TRBV12-3 or TRBV12-4 with TRBJ1-1, with D possibly being TRBD1 (5 bases). This CDR3 is built from 13 residues. The DNA of the CDR3 is TGTGCCAGCAGTTCCGCAGAGGACACTGAAGCTTCCTTT. Amino acid sequence: CASSSAEDTEASF.

As regards this clonotype: A much bigger clone sits one base away, suggesting this may be a read error. The chain employs TRBV5-1 and TRBJ2-2; a weak D match, TRBD1 (6 bases). Germline CDR1 is SGHRS and CDR2 is YFSETQ. The CDR3 totals 15 residues. CDR3 amino acids: CASSLGQRSTGDLFF. CDR3 sequence (DNA): TGCGCCAGCAGCTTAGGACAGAGAAGCACCGGGGATCTGTTTTTT.

This clonotype showed up many times. This chain uses TRBV9 with TRBJ1-1; TRBD1 might be the D (5 bases). V dropped 0 bases and J dropped 4 bases, with 13 bases sitting between them. Germline V gives CDR1 SGDLS, CDR2 YYNGEE. The CDR3 is 15 amino acids. CDR3 sequence: CASSVGGAWGTEAFF. The CDR3 nucleotides are TGTGCCAGCAGCGTAGGCGGGGCTTGGGGCACTGAAGCTTTCTTT. Drawing the rest from reference TRBV9 and TRBJ1-1, the complete variable domain is DSGVTQTPKHLITATGQRVTLRCSPRSGDLSVYWYQQSLDQGLQFLIQYYNGEERAKGNILERFSAQQFPDLHSELNLSSLELGDSALYFCASSVGGAWGTEAFFGQGTRLTVV.

As for this clonotype: It is likely a read error, because the conserved phenylalanine at the end of the CDR3 is missing. The DNA is omitted, as the CDR3 cannot be located on it reliably, and the CDR3 follows TCRdb's listing. The rearrangement links TRBV11-3 to TRBJ2-1; TRBD2, as called in the table, went unchecked against the DNA. Germline V gene sequence: CDR1 SGHNT, CDR2 YENEEA. The CDR3 length is 15 residues, termini included. The CDR3 sequence is CTSSRLAGGGYEQLI.